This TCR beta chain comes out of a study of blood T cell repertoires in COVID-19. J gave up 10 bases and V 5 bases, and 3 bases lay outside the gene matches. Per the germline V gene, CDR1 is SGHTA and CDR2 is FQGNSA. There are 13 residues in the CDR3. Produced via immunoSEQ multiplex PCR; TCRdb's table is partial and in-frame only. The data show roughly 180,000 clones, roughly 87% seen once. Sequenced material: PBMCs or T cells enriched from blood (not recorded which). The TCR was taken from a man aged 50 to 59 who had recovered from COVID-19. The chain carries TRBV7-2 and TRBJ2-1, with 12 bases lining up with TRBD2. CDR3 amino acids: CASSPGLAGEQFF. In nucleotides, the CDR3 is TGTGCCAGCAGCCCTGGACTAGCGGGGGAGCAGTTCTTC.